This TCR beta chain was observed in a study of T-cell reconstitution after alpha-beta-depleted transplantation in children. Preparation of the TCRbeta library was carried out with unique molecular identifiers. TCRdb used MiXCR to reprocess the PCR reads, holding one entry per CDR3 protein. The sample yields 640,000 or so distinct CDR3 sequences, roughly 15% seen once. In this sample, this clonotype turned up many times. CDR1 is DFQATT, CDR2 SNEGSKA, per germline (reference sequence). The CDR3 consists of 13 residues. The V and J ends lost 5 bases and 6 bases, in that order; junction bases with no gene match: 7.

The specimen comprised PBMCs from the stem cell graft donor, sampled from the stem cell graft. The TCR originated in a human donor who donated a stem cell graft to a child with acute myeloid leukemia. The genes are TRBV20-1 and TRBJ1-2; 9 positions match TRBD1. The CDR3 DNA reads TGCAGTGCTCTGACAGGGGGTAGGGATGGCTACACCTTC. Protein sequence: CSALTGGRDGYTF.